The rows below give T cell receptor beta chains drawn from one sample of a study of blood T cells in healthy people across ages. TCRdb passed the 5' RACE reads through MiXCR, listing each CDR3 protein once. The sample lists hundreds of thousands of distinct CDR3 sequences, 58% occurring once. The specimen was blood. The origin of the receptors is a man in his 60s in good health. CDR3s include the opening cysteine and the closing phenylalanine or tryptophan. D genes are given only for firm matches. Size tells how often a clone was seen (once, few, many) or the class of an expanded clone, and some rows leave it out.

v_gene	abundance	j_gene	d_gene	CDR3aa	CDR3nt
TRBV5-1	-	TRBJ2-5	-	CASSLESRAQETQYF	TGCGCCAGCAGCTTGGAGAGTAGGGCTCAAGAGACCCAGTACTTC
TRBV20-1	-	TRBJ2-7	-	CSARISNEQYF	TGCAGTGCTAGAATCAGCAATGAGCAGTACTTC
TRBV2	few	TRBJ2-7	-	CASSEPWVPPYEQYF	TGTGCCAGCAGCGAACCTTGGGTCCCTCCCTACGAGCAGTACTTC
TRBV5-5	-	TRBJ1-6	-	CASSGNRSSYNSPLHF	TGTGCCAGCAGCGGAAACAGAAGCTCCTATAATTCACCCCTCCACTTT
TRBV11-2	few	TRBJ2-5	-	CASSLGATMYF	TGTGCCAGCAGCTTAGGGGCCACGATGTACTTC
TRBV2	few	TRBJ2-7	-	CASREDRSYEQYF	TGTGCCAGCAGAGAGGACCGCTCCTACGAGCAGTACTTC
TRBV20-1	-	TRBJ2-5	TRBD1	CSASDRVATQYF	TGCAGTGCTTCGGACAGGGTTGCGACCCAGTACTTC
TRBV20-1	-	TRBJ1-4	-	CSARGGTSNEKLFF	TGCAGTGCTAGGGGGGGAACGAGTAATGAAAAACTGTTTTTT
TRBV7-6	-	TRBJ1-2	-	CASSFTQGLGYGYTF	TGTGCCAGCAGCTTCACCCAGGGGCTCGGCTATGGCTACACCTTC
TRBV3-1	-	TRBJ2-1	-	CASSLTTGNNEQFF	TGTGCCAGCAGCCTTACGACAGGTAACAATGAGCAGTTCTTC
TRBV7-9	once	TRBJ1-4	-	CASSSRQILNEKLFF	TGTGCCAGCAGCTCAAGACAGATACTTAATGAAAAACTGTTTTTT
TRBV24-1	few	TRBJ2-5	-	CATGYQETQYF	TGTGCCACCGGGTACCAAGAGACCCAGTACTTC
TRBV6-4	-	TRBJ1-5	TRBD1	CASRSGTGEQPQHF	TGTGCCAGCAGATCCGGGACAGGGGAACAGCCCCAGCATTTT
TRBV5-1	-	TRBJ1-1	-	CASSVDVWGTEAFF	TGCGCCAGCAGCGTGGACGTTTGGGGCACTGAAGCTTTCTTT
TRBV2	-	TRBJ2-1	-	CASKGQVAYNEQFF	TGTGCCAGCAAGGGGCAGGTTGCCTACAATGAGCAGTTCTTC
TRBV29-1	-	TRBJ2-3	-	CSLLRGPSTDTQYF	TGCAGCCTCCTCCGGGGGCCTAGCACAGATACGCAGTATTTT
TRBV9	-	TRBJ2-3	-	CASSVVRDTQYF	TGTGCCAGCAGCGTAGTCAGAGATACGCAGTATTTT
TRBV2	few	TRBJ2-2	TRBD2	CASSPSLGTSRRELFF	TGTGCCAGCAGTCCCTCCCTCGGGACTAGTAGGCGGGAGCTGTTTTTT
TRBV21-1	few	TRBJ2-3	-	CASSNWDADGADTQYF	TGTGCCAGCAGCAACTGGGACGCAGACGGCGCAGATACGCAGTATTTT
TRBV6-5	few	TRBJ1-4	-	CASSLAGNNEKLFF	TGTGCCAGCAGTTTGGCAGGGAATAATGAAAAACTGTTTTTT
TRBV29-1	few	TRBJ2-1	-	CSGLVAPNEQFF	TGCAGCGGGTTAGTGGCCCCAAATGAGCAGTTCTTC
TRBV6-6	-	TRBJ1-5	-	CASRLLGAQPQHF	TGTGCCAGCAGGCTCCTGGGGGCTCAGCCCCAGCATTTT
TRBV5-1	-	TRBJ1-4	-	CASSAQTNEKLFF	TGCGCCAGCAGCGCCCAGACCAATGAAAAACTGTTTTTT
TRBV12-3/TRBV12-4	-	TRBJ1-4	-	CASRTTNEKLFF	TGTGCCAGCAGGACCACCAATGAAAAACTGTTTTTT
TRBV7-9	-	TRBJ1-6	-	CASSLGQTLHF	TGTGCCAGCAGCTTAGGGCAAACCCTCCACTTT
TRBV12-3/TRBV12-4	-	TRBJ2-7	-	CASRANGKGGEQYF	TGTGCCAGCAGAGCAAACGGAAAGGGTGGCGAGCAGTACTTC
TRBV5-5	-	TRBJ2-5	-	CASSLPSFGAQYF	TGTGCCAGCAGCCTCCCCTCGTTCGGGGCCCAGTACTTC
TRBV12-3/TRBV12-4	few	TRBJ2-7	TRBD2	CASSLGTSGAYEQYF	TGTGCCAGCAGTTTAGGGACTAGCGGTGCCTACGAGCAGTACTTC
TRBV12-3/TRBV12-4	-	TRBJ1-5	-	CASSSRNRAQPQHF	TGTGCCAGCAGTTCGAGGAATCGAGCGCAGCCCCAGCATTTT
TRBV12-3/TRBV12-4	-	TRBJ2-7	-	CASSPPTSYEQYF	TGTGCCAGCAGCCCGCCGACTAGCTACGAGCAGTACTTC
TRBV11-2	-	TRBJ2-5	-	CASSPSGLLTTETQYF	TGTGCCAGCAGCCCCAGCGGACTACTCACCACAGAGACCCAGTACTTC